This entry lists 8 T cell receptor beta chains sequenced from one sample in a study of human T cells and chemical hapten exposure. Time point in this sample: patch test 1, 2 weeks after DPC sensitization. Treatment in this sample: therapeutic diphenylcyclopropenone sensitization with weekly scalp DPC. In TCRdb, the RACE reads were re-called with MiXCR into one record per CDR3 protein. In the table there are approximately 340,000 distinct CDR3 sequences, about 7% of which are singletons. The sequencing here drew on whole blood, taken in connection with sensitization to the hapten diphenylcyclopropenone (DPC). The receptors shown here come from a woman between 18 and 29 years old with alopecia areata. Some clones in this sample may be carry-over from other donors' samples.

The CDR3 bases are TGCGCCAGCAGCACAAAGAACACTGAAGCTTTCTTT. Translated: CASSTKNTEAFF. This sequence joins TRBV5-1 and TRBJ1-1; D remains ambiguous. V was pared by 4 bases and J by 1 base, with 5 bases between. The CDR3 spans 12 residues. The germline gives CDR1 SGHRS, CDR2 YFSETQ.

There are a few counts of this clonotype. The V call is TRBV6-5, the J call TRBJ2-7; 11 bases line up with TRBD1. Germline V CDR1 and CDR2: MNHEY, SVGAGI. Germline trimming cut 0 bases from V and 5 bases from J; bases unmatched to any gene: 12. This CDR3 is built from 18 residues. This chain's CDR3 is CASSYSIRPGQGGDEQYF. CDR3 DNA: TGTGCCAGCAGTTACTCGATCAGGCCGGGACAGGGGGGGGACGAGCAGTACTTC.

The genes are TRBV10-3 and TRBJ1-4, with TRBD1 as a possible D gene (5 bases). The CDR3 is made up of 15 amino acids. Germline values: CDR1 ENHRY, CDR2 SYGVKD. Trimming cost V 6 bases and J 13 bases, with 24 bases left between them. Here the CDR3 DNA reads TGTGCCATCAGCCCGGGACGGCCCTTGGAGTATTCACTGTTTTTT. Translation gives CAISPGRPLEYSLFF.

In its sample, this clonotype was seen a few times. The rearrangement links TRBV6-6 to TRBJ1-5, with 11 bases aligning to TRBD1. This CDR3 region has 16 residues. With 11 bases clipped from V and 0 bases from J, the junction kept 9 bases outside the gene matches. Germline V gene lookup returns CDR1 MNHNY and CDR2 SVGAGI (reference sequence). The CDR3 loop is CASDRGPSYSNQPQHF. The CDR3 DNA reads TGTGCCTCGGACAGGGGGCCCTCATATAGCAATCAGCCCCAGCATTTT.

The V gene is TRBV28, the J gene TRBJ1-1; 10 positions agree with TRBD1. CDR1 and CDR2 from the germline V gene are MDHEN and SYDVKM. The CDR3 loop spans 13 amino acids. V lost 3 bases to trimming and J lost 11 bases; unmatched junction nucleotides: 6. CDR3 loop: CASSFPGQGRAFF. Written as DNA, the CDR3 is TGTGCCAGCAGTTTCCCGGGACAGGGGCGCGCTTTCTTT.

The CDR3 region is CASSPAGTGFGEQYF. CDR3 nucleotides: TGTGCCAGCAGCCCCGCCGGGACGGGCTTTGGAGAGCAGTACTTC. This chain uses TRBV27 with TRBJ2-7; D is perhaps TRBD1 or TRBD2 (5 bases each). The V end was cut by 6 bases, the J end by 7 bases, with 22 bases between. CDR1 MNHEY and CDR2 SMNVEV come from the germline V gene (reference sequence). There are 15 residues in the CDR3.

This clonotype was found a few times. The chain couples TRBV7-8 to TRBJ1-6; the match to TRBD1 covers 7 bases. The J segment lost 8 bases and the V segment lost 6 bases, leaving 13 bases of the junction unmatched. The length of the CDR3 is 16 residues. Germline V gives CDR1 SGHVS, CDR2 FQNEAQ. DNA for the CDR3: TGTGCCAGCAGGCTCAACGGAGACAGGGAGGATTCACCCCTCCACTTT. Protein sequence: CASRLNGDREDSPLHF. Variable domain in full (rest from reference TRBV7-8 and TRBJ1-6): GAGVSQSPRYKVAKRGQDVALRCDPISGHVSLFWYQQALGQGPEFLTYFQNEAQLDKSGLPSDRFFAERPEGSVSTLKIQRTQQEDSAVYLCASRLNGDREDSPLHFGNGTRLTVT.

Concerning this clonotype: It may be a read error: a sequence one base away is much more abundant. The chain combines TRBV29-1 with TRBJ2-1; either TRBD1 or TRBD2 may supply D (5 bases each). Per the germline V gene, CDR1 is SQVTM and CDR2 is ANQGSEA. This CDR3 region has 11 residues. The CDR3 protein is CSVGGAPEQLF. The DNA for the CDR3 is TGCAGCGTTGGAGGGGCCCCTGAGCAGCTCTTC.